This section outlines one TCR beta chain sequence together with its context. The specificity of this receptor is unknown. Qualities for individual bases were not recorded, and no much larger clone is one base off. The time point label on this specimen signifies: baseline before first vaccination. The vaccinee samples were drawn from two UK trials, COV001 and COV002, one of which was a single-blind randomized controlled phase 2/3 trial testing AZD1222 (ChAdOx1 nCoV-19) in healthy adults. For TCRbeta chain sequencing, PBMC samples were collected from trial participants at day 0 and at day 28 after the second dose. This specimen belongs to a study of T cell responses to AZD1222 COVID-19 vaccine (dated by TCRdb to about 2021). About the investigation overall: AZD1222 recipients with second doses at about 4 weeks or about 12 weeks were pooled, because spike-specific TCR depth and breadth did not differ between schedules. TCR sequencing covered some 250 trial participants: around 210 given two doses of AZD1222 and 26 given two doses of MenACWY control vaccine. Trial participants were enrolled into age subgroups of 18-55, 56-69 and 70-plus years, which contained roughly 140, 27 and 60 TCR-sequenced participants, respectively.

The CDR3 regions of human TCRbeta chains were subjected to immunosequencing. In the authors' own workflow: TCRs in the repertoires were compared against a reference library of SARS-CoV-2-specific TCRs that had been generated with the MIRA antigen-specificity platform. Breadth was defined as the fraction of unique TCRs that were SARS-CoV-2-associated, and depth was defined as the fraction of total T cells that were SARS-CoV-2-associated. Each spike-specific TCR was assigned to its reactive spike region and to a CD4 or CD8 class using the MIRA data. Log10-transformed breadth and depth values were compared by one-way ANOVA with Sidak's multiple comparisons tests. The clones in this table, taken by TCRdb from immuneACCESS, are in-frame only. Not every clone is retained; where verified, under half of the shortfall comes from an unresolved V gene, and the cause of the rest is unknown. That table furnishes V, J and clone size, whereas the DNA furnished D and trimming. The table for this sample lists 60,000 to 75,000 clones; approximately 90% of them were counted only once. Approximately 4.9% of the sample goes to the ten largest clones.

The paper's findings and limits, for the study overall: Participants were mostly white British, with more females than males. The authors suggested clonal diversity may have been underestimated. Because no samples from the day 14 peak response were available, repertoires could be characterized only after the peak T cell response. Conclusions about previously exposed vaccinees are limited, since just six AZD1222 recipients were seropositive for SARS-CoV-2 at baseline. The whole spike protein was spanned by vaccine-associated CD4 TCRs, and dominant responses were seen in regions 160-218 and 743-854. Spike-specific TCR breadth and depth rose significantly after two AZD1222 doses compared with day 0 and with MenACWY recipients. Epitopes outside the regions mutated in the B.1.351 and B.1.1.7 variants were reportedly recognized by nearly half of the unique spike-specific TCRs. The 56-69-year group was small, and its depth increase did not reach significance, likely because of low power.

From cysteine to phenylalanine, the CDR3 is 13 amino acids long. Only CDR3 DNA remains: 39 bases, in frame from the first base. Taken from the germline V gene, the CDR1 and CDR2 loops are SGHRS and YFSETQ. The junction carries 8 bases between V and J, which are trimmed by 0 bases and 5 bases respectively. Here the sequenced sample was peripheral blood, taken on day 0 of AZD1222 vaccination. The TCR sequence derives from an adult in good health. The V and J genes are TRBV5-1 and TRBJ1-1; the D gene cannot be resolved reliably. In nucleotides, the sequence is TGCGCCAGCAGCTTGGACGGAGGTACTGAAGCTTTCTTT. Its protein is CASSLDGGTEAFF.